The entry below describes one TCR beta chain. Its antigen is still unknown. The data belong to a study of regulatory T cells in long-lasting Graves disease. For the study at large: Persistent Graves' disease required over 5 years of antithyroid drugs and positive TSH receptor antibodies. Study-level points and caveats: Researchers reported studying only peripheral blood, not thyroid tissue.

The TCR beta library used iRepertoire HTBI primers with Arm-PCR amplification of CDR3. TCRdb redid the calling of the multiplex PCR reads with MiXCR, one entry per CDR3 protein. The sample yields some 370,000 distinct CDR3 sequences, approximately 25% seen once. Time point here: persistent/refractory GD, antithyroid drugs over 5 years with positive TRAb. The TCR library used RNA extracted from PBMCs. CDR3 size: 15 residues. From germline, CDR1 is MNHNS and CDR2 SASEGT. V gave up 8 bases and J gave up 0 bases; unmatched junction bases: 7. The clonotype originates from a woman in her 40s with Graves disease. The V call is TRBV6-1, the J call TRBJ2-1, with TRBD1 matching over 7 bases. The sample was peripheral blood mononuclear cells (PBMCs), taken when the disease was refractory, from a patient treated with antithyroid drugs. Here the CDR3 DNA reads TGTGCCAGCCGCGAACCAGGGGGCTCCTACAATGAGCAGTTCTTC. This codes for CASREPGGSYNEQFF.